This paragraph reports one T cell receptor (beta chain). The junction had 9 bases not matched to a gene; V was cut back by 2 bases and J by 4 bases. Germline CDR1 SGHRS, CDR2 YFSETQ. The CDR3 consists of 16 residues. Clones were read by immunoSEQ multiplex PCR, and TCRdb kept only the in-frame ones, dropping some. The sample lists roughly 130,000 clones; approximately 89% were seen once. This sample was taken from a study of control samples from healthy donors and cancer patients. The TCR was taken from a man aged 18-30 years in good health. This chain uses TRBV5-1 with TRBJ1-2, with TRBD1 matching 9 bases. The source material was blood. Written as DNA, the CDR3 is TGCGCCAGCAGCTTATTGGGACAGGGCGCGCCCTATGGCTACACCTTC. It encodes CASSLLGQGAPYGYTF.